Listed here are 25 T cell receptor beta chains from one sample, sequenced in a study of cytomegalovirus exposure and HLA in healthy donors. Repertoires were generated with immunoSEQ multiplex PCR, while TCRdb's copy carries only in-frame clones and drops some. The data show some 120,000 clones, about 93% seen once. Sequencing input: PBMCs. These receptors came from a woman aged 18-29 years in good health and CMV-seronegative.

The V and J genes are TRBV9 and TRBJ1-3; 9 bases are shared with TRBD1. The CDR3 length is 14 residues. V was pared by 3 bases and J by 4 bases, with 2 bases of the junction left unmatched. Germline CDR1 and CDR2: SGDLS and YYNGEE. The CDR3 loop reads CASSGTGAGNTIYF. CDR3 coding DNA: TGTGCCAGCAGCGGGACAGGGGCGGGAAACACCATATATTTT.

J is TRBJ1-2 and V is TRBV7-2, with D unresolved. Per the germline V gene, CDR1 is SGHTA and CDR2 is FQGNSA. With 1 base removed from V and 8 bases from J, the gap between germline ends came to 17 bases. This CDR3 has 15 amino acids. CDR3 in amino acids: CASSLVGPGLQGYTF. CDR3 coding DNA: TGTGCCAGCAGCTTAGTGGGTCCGGGGTTGCAGGGCTACACCTTC.

The chain is built from TRBV30 and TRBJ2-5; 7 nucleotides line up with TRBD1. This CDR3 has 13 amino acids. The ends lost 8 bases at V and 2 bases at J; junction bases unmatched: 8. Germline CDR1 GTSNPN, CDR2 SVGIG (reference sequence). The CDR3 reads CARQGRVQETQYF. As DNA, the CDR3 is TGTGCCCGACAGGGCAGGGTACAAGAGACCCAGTACTTC.

The rearrangement links TRBV6-4 to TRBJ1-5; weak D call: TRBD1 (5 bases). From germline, CDR1 is MRHNA and CDR2 SNTAGT. Trimming pared 2 bases from V and 0 bases from J, leaving 14 bases between. CDR3 length: 17 amino acids. In nucleotides, the CDR3 is TGTGCCAGCAGTGACCCAGCCAGGGCCTATAGCAATCAGCCCCAGCATTTT. Protein product: CASSDPARAYSNQPQHF.

The chain combines TRBV19 with TRBJ1-2; D gene ambiguous. This CDR3 has 13 residues. The germline V gene encodes CDR1 LNHDA and CDR2 SQIVND (reference sequence). Trimming removed 3 bases at V and 4 bases at J, with 9 bases between. CDR3 nucleotide sequence: TGTGCCAGTAGTATGAGATCCCCCTATGGCTACACCTTC. Translation: CASSMRSPYGYTF.

The rearrangement uses TRBV14 and TRBJ2-7; tentative D call: TRBD2 (7 bases). Germline V gene data show CDR1 as SGHDN and CDR2 as FVKESK. Trimming cost V 2 bases and J 2 bases, with 13 bases left between them. The CDR3 runs 15 residues. The CDR3 DNA sequence: TGTGCCAGCAGCCAATGGGCGGGGGCAACCTACGAGCAGTACTTC. Residues: CASSQWAGATYEQYF.

The chain has TRBV19 and TRBJ2-5, with a tentative D call TRBD2 (6 bases). The V end was cut by 4 bases, the J end by 5 bases, with 14 bases between. Germline V gene lookup returns CDR1 LNHDA and CDR2 SQIVND (reference sequence). This CDR3 has 14 amino acids. The CDR3 sequence: CASSTGTFSETQYF. CDR3 nucleotides: TGTGCCAGTAGTACCGGGACTTTCTCGGAGACCCAGTACTTC.

The rearrangement uses TRBV7-9 and TRBJ2-1; D may be TRBD2 (5 bases). The CDR3 covers 16 residues. V gave up 1 base and J gave up 8 bases, with 18 bases separating them. Germline values: CDR1 SEHNR, CDR2 FQNEAQ (reference sequence). The CDR3 spells CASSLGGSAWPDEQFF. The CDR3 nucleotides are TGTGCCAGCAGCTTAGGAGGGTCGGCATGGCCGGATGAGCAGTTCTTC.

The chain has TRBV18 and TRBJ2-3, with D uncertain. Trimming removed 2 bases at V and 4 bases at J, with 4 bases between. CDR1 KGHSH and CDR2 LQKENI come from the germline V gene. CDR3 length: 12 residues. This CDR3 reads CASSPISDTQYF. The CDR3 DNA is TGTGCCAGCTCACCAATCTCAGATACGCAGTATTTT.

This rearrangement joins TRBV28 to TRBJ2-7, with TRBD2 as a possible D gene (6 bases). Germline lookup yields CDR1 MDHEN and CDR2 SYDVKM. Between the trimmed V and J ends, which lost 6 bases and 6 bases, there was a span of 21 bases. The CDR3 is made up of 15 amino acids. In DNA form, the CDR3 reads TGTGCCAGCAGCCTTTTTTCGGGAGTTCATGGCGAGCAGTACTTC. This encodes CASSLFSGVHGEQYF. The full variable domain, in which reference TRBV28 and TRBJ2-7 provide the parts outside the CDR3, is DVKVTQSSRYLVKRTGEKVFLECVQDMDHENMFWYRQDPGLGLRLIYFSYDVKMKEKGDIPEGYSVSREKKERFSLILESASTNQTSMYLCASSLFSGVHGEQYFGPGTRLTVT.

This clone showed up just a few times. The chain recombines TRBV4-2 with TRBJ2-3; tentatively, D is TRBD2 (6 bases). The CDR3 consists of 18 residues. V dropped 2 bases and J dropped 1 base, with 19 bases sitting between them. Germline-derived CDR1 and CDR2 are LGHNA and YNFKEQ. This CDR3 reads CASSQSIQRATGTDTQYF. CDR3 bases: TGTGCCAGCAGCCAATCCATACAGCGGGCGACGGGCACAGATACGCAGTATTTT.

J is TRBJ2-1 and V is TRBV19; 8 bases match TRBD2. The CDR3 totals 14 residues. Germline assignment: CDR1 LNHDA and CDR2 SQIVND (reference sequence). V lost 5 bases, J lost 6 bases, and 6 bases stayed unmatched. The CDR3 protein is CASSYRGGPNEQFF. CDR3 nucleotide sequence: TGTGCCAGTAGTTACCGGGGGGGTCCCAATGAGCAGTTCTTC. Together with reference TRBV19 and TRBJ2-1, the CDR3 gives the full variable domain: DGGITQSPKYLFRKEGQNVTLSCEQNLNHDAMYWYRQDPGQGLRLIYYSQIVNDFQKGDIAEGYSVSREKKESFPLTVTSAQKNPTAFYLCASSYRGGPNEQFFGPGTRLTVL.

This CDR3 is CASSWGGTYTEAFF. The CDR3 DNA sequence: TGCGCCAGCAGCTGGGGGGGTACGTACACTGAAGCTTTCTTT. The chain uses TRBV5-1 and TRBJ1-1, with a weak D call TRBD1 (5 bases). V was shortened by 3 bases and J by 3 bases, with 12 bases between the two germline ends. CDR3 length: 14 amino acids. CDR1 SGHRS and CDR2 YFSETQ come from the germline V gene.

The chain links TRBV7-9 to TRBJ1-1; a possible D gene is TRBD1 (5 bases). CDR1 and CDR2 from the germline V gene are SEHNR and FQNEAQ (reference sequence). Deletions cut 7 bases from V and 3 bases from J, with 9 bases between. This CDR3 contains 12 residues. CDR3 in DNA: TGTGCCAGCACCATAGGGGACACTGAAGCTTTCTTT. Protein sequence: CASTIGDTEAFF.

V is TRBV28 and J is TRBJ1-5; the match to TRBD1 covers 8 bases. Germline V gene lookup returns CDR1 MDHEN and CDR2 SYDVKM. The CDR3 runs 15 residues. V was clipped by 6 bases and J by 6 bases; unmatched bases: 10. The CDR3 is CASSQPGQVAQPQHF. The CDR3 region has the DNA TGTGCCAGCAGCCAACCGGGACAGGTCGCTCAGCCCCAGCATTTT.

This chain uses TRBV5-1 with TRBJ2-7; 10 nucleotides line up with TRBD2. V dropped 3 bases and J dropped 6; count of bases not matched to a gene: 6. The CDR3 extends over 14 amino acids. Germline assignment: CDR1 SGHRS and CDR2 YFSETQ. In DNA form, the CDR3 reads TGCGCCAGCAGCTCGACTAGCGGGCGTCTCGAGCAGTACTTC. The encoded protein is CASSSTSGRLEQYF.

The chain recombines TRBV28 with TRBJ1-5, with TRBD1 matching over 9 bases. This CDR3 comprises 17 residues. Germline V gene sequence: CDR1 MDHEN, CDR2 SYDVKM. V dropped 1 base and J dropped 2; count of bases not matched to a gene: 6. CDR3 nucleotides: TGTGCCAGCAGTTTATCAGGGACAGGGATAGGCAATCAGCCCCAGCATTTT. This gives the protein CASSLSGTGIGNQPQHF.

The chain links TRBV10-3 to TRBJ1-5, with D perhaps matching TRBD1 (6 bases). Trimming removed 0 bases from V and 6 bases from J, with 18 bases in between. CDR1 and CDR2 from the germline V gene are ENHRY and SYGVKD. The CDR3 length is 17 residues. CDR3 DNA: TGTGCCATCAGTGAGTCCTACGCGGTGGACAGTCTTCAGCCCCAGCATTTT. Its translation is CAISESYAVDSLQPQHF.

This chain links TRBV28 with TRBJ2-1; D gene uncertain. There are 17 residues in the CDR3. The germline V gene has CDR1 MDHEN and CDR2 SYDVKM. Between the trimmed V and J ends, which lost 3 bases and 0 bases, there was a span of 15 bases. Here the CDR3 DNA reads TGTGCCAGCAGTTTTATGTCTCCAGGATACTCCTACAATGAGCAGTTCTTC. Translation: CASSFMSPGYSYNEQFF.

The chain has TRBV6-6 and TRBJ2-7; 7 bases agree with TRBD1. Germline V gene sequence: CDR1 MNHNY, CDR2 SVGAGI (reference sequence). Trimming took 6 bases from V and 3 from J; bases not matched to a gene: 8. This CDR3 comprises 14 residues. DNA for the CDR3: TGTGCCAGCAGATCGCGACAGGGTGGCTACGAGCAGTACTTC. Amino acids: CASRSRQGGYEQYF.

V is TRBV11-1 and J is TRBJ2-3; possibly TRBD2 for D (5 bases). The CDR3 spans 16 residues. V was cut by 6 bases and J by 0 bases, with 16 bases left in between. Per the germline V gene, CDR1 is SGHAT and CDR2 is FQDESV (reference sequence). CDR3 coding DNA: TGTGCCAGCAGTTACCTCAGCGGACCTAGCACAGATACGCAGTATTTT. Translated, it gives CASSYLSGPSTDTQYF.

The CDR3 nucleotides read TGTGCCAGCAGTGAAGGGGACAGACTTGAAGCTTTCTTT. It translates to CASSEGDRLEAFF. The V call is TRBV2, the J call TRBJ1-1, with 7 bases that match TRBD1. Germline V lookup: CDR1 SNHLY, CDR2 FYNNEI. The CDR3 is 13 amino acids. Trimming removed 1 base from V and 7 bases from J; junction bases left unmatched: 3.

Here the CDR3 reads CASSEGLQETQYF. The CDR3 DNA sequence: TGTGCCAGCAGCGAGGGACTCCAAGAGACCCAGTACTTC. V is TRBV9 and J is TRBJ2-5, with D perhaps matching TRBD2 (6 bases). Trimming shortened V by 3 bases and J by 1 base, and 7 bases separated the two germline ends. There are 13 residues in the CDR3. From germline, CDR1 is SGDLS and CDR2 YYNGEE.

The chain carries TRBV6-6 and TRBJ2-3, with TRBD1 identical over 7 bases. The CDR3 sequence is 13 residues long. In germline, CDR1 is MNHNY, CDR2 SVGAGI (reference sequence). After removal of 6 bases from V and 6 bases from J, the junction contained 6 bases not matched to a gene. The CDR3 DNA follows: TGTGCCAGCAGCGGGACAGCTGGGGATACGCAGTATTTT. It codes for CASSGTAGDTQYF.

The chain combines TRBV28 with TRBJ2-1; D uncertain. This CDR3 has 12 amino acids. CDR1 is MDHEN and CDR2 is SYDVKM in the germline V gene. V lost 1 base and J lost 9, with 7 bases in between. Here the CDR3 reads CASSLSTGEQFF. In nucleotides, the CDR3 is TGTGCCAGCAGTTTATCGACGGGTGAGCAGTTCTTC.